This T cell receptor beta chain was identified in a study of cytomegalovirus exposure and HLA in healthy donors. In the PCR, 60 Vbeta and 13 Jbeta primers were used. Assay used: immunoSEQ multiplex PCR; TCRdb lists only in-frame clones, some missing. The table has 110,000 to 150,000 clones, roughly 79% seen once; the top ten hold over 9.5%. CDR3 length: 14 amino acids. Per germline, CDR1 LNHNV and CDR2 YYDKDF (reference sequence). Trimming stripped 0 bases from V and 7 bases from J, with 9 bases between. This receptor was identified in a woman aged 55-69 years in good health and CMV-seropositive. The V and J genes are TRBV15 and TRBJ1-4; D uncertain. The sequenced sample consisted of PBMCs. This chain's CDR3 is CATSRDGRLEKLFF. CDR3 nucleotide sequence: TGTGCCACCAGCAGAGATGGCAGGCTTGAAAAACTGTTTTTT.